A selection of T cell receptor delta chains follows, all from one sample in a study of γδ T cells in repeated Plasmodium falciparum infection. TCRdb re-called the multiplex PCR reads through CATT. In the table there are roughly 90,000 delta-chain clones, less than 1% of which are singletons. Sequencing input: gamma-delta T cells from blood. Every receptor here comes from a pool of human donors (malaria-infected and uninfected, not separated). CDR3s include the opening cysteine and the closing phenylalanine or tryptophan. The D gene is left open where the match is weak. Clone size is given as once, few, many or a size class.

cdr3_aa: CACDTRTPPYTDKLIF
cdr3_nt: TGTGCCTGTGACACCCGGACTCCCCCTTACACCGATAAACTCATCTTT
v_call: TRDV2
clone_size: many
d_call: NA
j_call: TRDJ1

cdr3_aa: CALGELLRSELSSKLIF
cdr3_nt: TGTGCTCTTGGGGAACTCCTACGGTCGGAACTGTCTAGCAAACTCATCTTT
v_call: TRDV1
clone_size: medium-sized
d_call: NA
j_call: TRDJ1

cdr3_aa: CALGPRRWVPDKLIF
cdr3_nt: TGTGCTCTTGGGCCCAGACGCTGGGTACCCGATAAACTCATCTTT
v_call: TRDV1
clone_size: many
d_call: NA
j_call: TRDJ1

cdr3_aa: CALGSYEGDWGSRYTDKLIF
cdr3_nt: TGTGCTCTTGGGTCCTACGAGGGGGACTGGGGGAGCCGGTACACCGATAAACTCATCTTT
v_call: TRDV1
clone_size: many
d_call: TRDD3
j_call: TRDJ1

cdr3_aa: CALGEPSPFSTFILLGAPAYTDKLIF
cdr3_nt: TGTGCTCTTGGGGAACCTTCACCCTTTTCTACGTTTATACTACTGGGGGCCCCGGCGTACACCGATAAACTCATCTTT
v_call: TRDV1
clone_size: many
d_call: TRDD3
j_call: TRDJ1

cdr3_aa: CALGDPTFGRLHGGQPHTDKLIF
cdr3_nt: TGTGCTCTTGGGGACCCCACCTTCGGTCGCCTACATGGGGGCCAACCACACACCGATAAACTCATCTTT
v_call: TRDV1
clone_size: many
d_call: NA
j_call: TRDJ1

cdr3_aa: CACGSSADTRGLYTDKLIF
cdr3_nt: TGTGCCTGTGGTAGTTCCGCCGACACTCGGGGACTTTACACCGATAAACTCATCTTT
v_call: TRDV2
clone_size: many
d_call: NA
j_call: TRDJ1

cdr3_aa: CALGEFIPTVPPYRGGTTDKLIF
cdr3_nt: TGTGCTCTTGGGGAATTTATCCCTACTGTCCCCCCCTACCGTGGGGGCACAACCGATAAACTCATCTTT
v_call: TRDV1
clone_size: many
d_call: NA
j_call: TRDJ1

cdr3_aa: CACDSVLEGTIRPWDTRQMFF
cdr3_nt: TGTGCCTGTGACTCGGTCCTAGAGGGAACGATTCGGCCCTGGGACACCCGACAGATGTTTTTC
v_call: TRDV2
clone_size: many
d_call: NA
j_call: TRDJ3

cdr3_aa: CACDTVPASGAPDPDKLIF
cdr3_nt: TGTGCCTGTGACACGGTCCCCGCCAGTGGGGCCCCGGACCCCGATAAACTCATCTTT
v_call: TRDV2
clone_size: many
d_call: NA
j_call: TRDJ1

cdr3_aa: CALGVALTIQIRGIQADKLIF
cdr3_nt: TGTGCTCTTGGGGTAGCCCTAACGATTCAAATACGGGGGATACAGGCCGATAAACTCATCTTT
v_call: TRDV1
clone_size: many
d_call: TRDD3
j_call: TRDJ1

cdr3_aa: CALGGSFLGFFRGIPDKLIF
cdr3_nt: TGTGCTCTTGGGGGATCCTTCCTCGGATTCTTCCGGGGGATACCCGATAAACTCATCTTT
v_call: TRDV1
clone_size: medium-sized
d_call: TRDD3
j_call: TRDJ1

cdr3_aa: CALGEPPDTLLGDTDKLIF
cdr3_nt: TGTGCTCTTGGGGAACCTCCCGACACATTACTGGGGGACACCGATAAACTCATCTTT
v_call: TRDV1
clone_size: many
d_call: TRDD3
j_call: TRDJ1

cdr3_aa: CAYTPEGPEYTDKLIF
cdr3_nt: TGTGCTTATACCCCAGAAGGCCCGGAGTACACCGATAAACTCATCTTT
v_call: TRAV38-2/DV8
clone_size: many
d_call: NA
j_call: TRDJ1

cdr3_aa: CALGELWRAGHKYTDKLIF
cdr3_nt: TGTGCTCTTGGGGAACTATGGCGAGCGGGACACAAGTACACCGATAAACTCATCTTT
v_call: TRDV1
clone_size: many
d_call: NA
j_call: TRDJ1

cdr3_aa: CALGERTTWGPIADKLIF
cdr3_nt: TGTGCTCTTGGGGAACGCACCACTTGGGGACCTATCGCCGATAAACTCATCTTT
v_call: TRDV1
clone_size: many
d_call: NA
j_call: TRDJ1

cdr3_aa: CAYRSAPLSWADKLIF
cdr3_nt: TGTGCTTATAGGAGCGCGCCCTTATCCTGGGCCGATAAACTCATCTTT
v_call: TRAV38-2/DV8
clone_size: medium-sized
d_call: NA
j_call: TRDJ1

cdr3_aa: CALGEYPPSYLVQRTGAGVVTYTDKLIF
cdr3_nt: TGTGCTCTTGGGGAATATCCCCCTTCCTACTTAGTTCAGAGAACTGGGGCGGGGGTCGTGACGTACACCGATAAACTCATCTTT
v_call: TRDV1
clone_size: many
d_call: TRDD2
j_call: TRDJ1

cdr3_aa: CACDTLGDTSIDKLIF
cdr3_nt: TGTGCCTGTGACACATTGGGGGATACATCAATCGATAAACTCATCTTT
v_call: TRDV2
clone_size: many
d_call: TRDD3
j_call: TRDJ1

cdr3_aa: CACDLLGDKPAQLFF
cdr3_nt: TGTGCCTGTGACCTACTGGGGGATAAGCCAGCACAACTCTTCTTT
v_call: TRDV2
clone_size: many
d_call: TRDD3
j_call: TRDJ2

cdr3_aa: CACDTVWTGGSDLYTDKLIF
cdr3_nt: TGTGCCTGTGACACCGTCTGGACTGGGGGATCGGACCTATACACCGATAAACTCATCTTT
v_call: TRDV2
clone_size: many
d_call: TRDD3
j_call: TRDJ1

cdr3_aa: CALGTTKRGYANHTDKLIF
cdr3_nt: TGTGCTCTTGGGACTACCAAGCGGGGATACGCCAATCACACCGATAAACTCATCTTT
v_call: TRDV1
clone_size: medium-sized
d_call: TRDD3
j_call: TRDJ1

cdr3_aa: CALGENQGRGVGGYCRNTDKLIF
cdr3_nt: TGTGCTCTTGGGGAGAACCAGGGTAGAGGTGTTGGGGGATATTGCAGAAACACCGATAAACTCATCTTT
v_call: TRDV1
clone_size: many
d_call: TRDD3
j_call: TRDJ1

cdr3_aa: CACDTEYWGIHLGTDKLIF
cdr3_nt: TGTGCCTGTGACACCGAGTACTGGGGGATACACTTGGGCACCGATAAACTCATCTTT
v_call: TRDV2
clone_size: medium-sized
d_call: TRDD3
j_call: TRDJ1

cdr3_aa: CALGEPISPTTSLGTDTDKLIF
cdr3_nt: TGTGCTCTTGGGGAACCCATATCTCCTACGACTTCCCTGGGGACCGACACCGATAAACTCATCTTT
v_call: TRDV1
clone_size: many
d_call: NA
j_call: TRDJ1

cdr3_aa: CACDTLTFSDKLIF
cdr3_nt: TGTGCCTGTGACACCCTAACGTTTTCCGATAAGCTCATCTTT
v_call: TRDV2
clone_size: many
d_call: NA
j_call: TRDJ1